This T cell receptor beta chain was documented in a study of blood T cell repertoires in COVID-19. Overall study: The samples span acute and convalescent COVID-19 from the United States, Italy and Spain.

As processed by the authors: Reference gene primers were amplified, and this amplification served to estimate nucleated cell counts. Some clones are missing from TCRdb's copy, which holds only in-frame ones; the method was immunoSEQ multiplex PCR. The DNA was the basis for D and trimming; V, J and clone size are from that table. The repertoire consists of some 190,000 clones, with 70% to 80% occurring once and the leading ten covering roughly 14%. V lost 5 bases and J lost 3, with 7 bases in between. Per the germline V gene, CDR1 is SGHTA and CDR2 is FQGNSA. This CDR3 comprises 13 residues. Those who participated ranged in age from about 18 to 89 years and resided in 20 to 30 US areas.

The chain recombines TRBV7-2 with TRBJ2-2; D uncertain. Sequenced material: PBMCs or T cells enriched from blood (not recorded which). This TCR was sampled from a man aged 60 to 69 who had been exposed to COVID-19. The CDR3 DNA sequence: TGTGCCAGCAGCCCCGTATACACCGGGGAGCTGTTTTTT. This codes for CASSPVYTGELFF.